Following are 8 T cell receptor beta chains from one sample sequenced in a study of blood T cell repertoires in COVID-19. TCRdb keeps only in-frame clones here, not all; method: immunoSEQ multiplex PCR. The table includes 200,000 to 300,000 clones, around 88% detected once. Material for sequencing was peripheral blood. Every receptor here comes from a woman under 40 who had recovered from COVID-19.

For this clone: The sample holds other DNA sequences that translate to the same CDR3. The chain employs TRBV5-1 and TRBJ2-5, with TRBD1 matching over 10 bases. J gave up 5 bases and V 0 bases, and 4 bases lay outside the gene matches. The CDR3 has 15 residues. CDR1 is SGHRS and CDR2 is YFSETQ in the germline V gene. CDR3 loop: CASSLGQGAGETQYF. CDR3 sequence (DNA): TGCGCCAGCAGCTTGGGACAGGGGGCCGGGGAGACCCAGTACTTC.

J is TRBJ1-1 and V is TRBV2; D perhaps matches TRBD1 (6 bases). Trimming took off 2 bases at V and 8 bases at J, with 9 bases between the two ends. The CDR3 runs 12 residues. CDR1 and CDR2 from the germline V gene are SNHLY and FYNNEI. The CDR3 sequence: CASSETGIEAFF. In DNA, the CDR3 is TGTGCCAGCAGTGAAACAGGGATAGAAGCTTTCTTT.

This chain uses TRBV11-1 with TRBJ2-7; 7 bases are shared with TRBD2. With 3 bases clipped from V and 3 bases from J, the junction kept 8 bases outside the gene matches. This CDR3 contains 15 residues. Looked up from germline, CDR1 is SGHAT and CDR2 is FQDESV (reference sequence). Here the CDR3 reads CASSFSTGGIYEQYF. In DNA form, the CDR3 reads TGTGCCAGCAGCTTCTCGACGGGGGGTATCTACGAGCAGTACTTC.

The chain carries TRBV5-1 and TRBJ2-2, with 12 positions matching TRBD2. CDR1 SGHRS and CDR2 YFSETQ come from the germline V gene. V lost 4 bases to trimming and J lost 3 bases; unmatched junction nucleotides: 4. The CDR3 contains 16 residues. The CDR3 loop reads CASSPRLAGDTGELFF. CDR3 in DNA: TGCGCCAGCAGCCCGAGACTAGCGGGGGACACCGGGGAGCTGTTTTTT.

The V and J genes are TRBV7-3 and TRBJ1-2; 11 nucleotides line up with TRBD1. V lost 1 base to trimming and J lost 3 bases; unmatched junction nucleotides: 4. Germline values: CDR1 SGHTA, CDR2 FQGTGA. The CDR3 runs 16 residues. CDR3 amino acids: CASSLIGGQGDYGYTF. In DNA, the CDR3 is TGTGCCAGCAGCTTAATAGGGGGACAGGGGGACTATGGCTACACCTTC.

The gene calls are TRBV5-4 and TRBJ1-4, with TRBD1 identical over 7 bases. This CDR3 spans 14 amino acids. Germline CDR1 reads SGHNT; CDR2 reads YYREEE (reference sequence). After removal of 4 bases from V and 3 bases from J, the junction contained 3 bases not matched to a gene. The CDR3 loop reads CASSPGTANEKLFF. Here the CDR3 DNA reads TGTGCCAGCAGCCCGGGGACAGCTAATGAAAAACTGTTTTTT.

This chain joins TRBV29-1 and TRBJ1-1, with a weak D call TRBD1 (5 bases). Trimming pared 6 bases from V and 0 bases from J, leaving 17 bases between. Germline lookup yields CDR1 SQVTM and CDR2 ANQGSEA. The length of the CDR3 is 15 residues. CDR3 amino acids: CSVRGGWGMNTEAFF. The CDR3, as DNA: TGCAGCGTAAGGGGAGGGTGGGGTATGAACACTGAAGCTTTCTTT.

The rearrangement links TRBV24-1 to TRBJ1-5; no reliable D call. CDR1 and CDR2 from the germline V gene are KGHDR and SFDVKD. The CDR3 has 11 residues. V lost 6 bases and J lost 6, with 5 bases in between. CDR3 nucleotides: TGTGCCACCAGTTCGCGTCAGCCCCAGCATTTT. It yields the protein CATSSRQPQHF.